This TCR beta chain was observed in a study of beta chain features in type 1 diabetes. Broader study findings: Moderate yet significant TCRB CDR3 shortening was seen in Type 1 diabetes patients in all four CD4+ subsets. Within the patient group, naive, central memory and Treg TCRB repertoires appeared more similar to each other than within healthy donors. Diminished insertions and augmented deletions at VDJ junctions characterized type 1 diabetes patients. Short templates might get an advantage during PCR, and this would be equal in patients and controls.

The CDR3 is made up of 15 amino acids. Trimming removed 6 bases at V and 4 bases at J, with 18 bases between. The germline V gene has CDR1 LNHDA and CDR2 SQIVND (reference sequence). The entirety of the isolated RNA underwent reverse transcription, so expressed TCRB transcripts were sequenced. Assay used: immunoSEQ multiplex PCR; TCRdb lists only in-frame clones, some missing. Of 20,000 to 30,000 clones detected, around 63% appear once; the ten largest clones hold about 4%. The authors sorted CD4+ naive, central memory, regulatory and stem cell-like memory cells via CD45RO/CCR7/CD25/CD127/CD95/CD27. Note on this clone: Its cognate antigen is unknown.

The clonotype originates from a man between 18 and 29 years old with type 1 diabetes. Specimen: Tregs from blood. The chain recombines TRBV19 with TRBJ2-5; a possible D gene is TRBD1 (6 bases). CDR3 DNA: TGTGCCAGTAGCAGACCTTACCAGGGGAGAGAGACCCAGTACTTC. Translating it yields CASSRPYQGRETQYF.